The following is a TCR beta chain sequence with its context. Its cognate antigen is unknown. A read error may account for a junction end that differs from germline. Patients with autoimmune history or systemic immunosuppression were excluded. This record comes from a study of OX40 agonist ivuxolimab in advanced cancers. Study as a whole: A mean age of around 63 years, range roughly 20 to 90, was recorded, and roughly 80% were male. Partial responses, seen in three patients, involved one hepatocellular carcinoma and two cutaneous melanomas. The study, taken as a whole, reports: Expanded clones belonging to CD8+ T cells outnumbered, on average, those of CD4+.

Produced via immunoSEQ multiplex PCR; TCRdb's table is partial and in-frame only. Of 65,000 to 85,000 clones in the sample, about 85% are singletons; the top ten hold about 3.4%. Germline V CDR1 and CDR2: SSHAT, FNYEAQ (reference sequence). The CDR3 is 15 residues long. The specimen comprised CD4+ or CD8+ T cells sorted from blood, sampled in a trial of the OX40 agonist ivuxolimab. This sequence originates from an adult with an advanced solid tumor such as melanoma, head and neck, liver or kidney cancer. The chain uses TRBV7-7 and TRBJ2-1; D possibly corresponds to TRBD1 (6 bases). The CDR3 sequence is CASSSTGNSYNEQFF. The CDR3 nucleotides are TGTGCTAGCAGCTCTACAGGGAACTCCTACAATGAGCAGTTCTTC.